The rows below give T cell receptor beta chains drawn from one sample of a study of T cell responses to AZD1222 COVID-19 vaccine. Some clones are missing from TCRdb's copy, which holds only in-frame ones; the method was immunoSEQ multiplex PCR. Of around 99,000 clones in the sample, around nine tenths were seen once. The sequencing here drew on peripheral blood, taken 28 days after the second AZD1222 dose. The receptors were gathered from an adult who received the AZD1222 COVID-19 vaccine. Each CDR3 is given with its conserved first and last residue. The D gene is left open where the match is weak. Clone sizes are given selectively: once, few, many, or a class where the clone is expanded.

J gene | V gene | clone size | D gene | CDR3 protein | CDR3 DNA
TRBJ1-2 | TRBV2 | once | TRBD1 | CASSQETGGNYGYTF | TGTGCCAGCAGCCAAGAGACAGGGGGGAACTATGGCTACACCTTC
TRBJ1-2 | TRBV19 | NA | NA | CASSPPDDRRRGYTF | TGTGCCAGTAGTCCCCCGGACGACAGGCGGCGCGGCTACACCTTC
TRBJ1-1 | TRBV28 | once | NA | CASSSTLGQNSEAFF | TGTGCCAGCAGTTCTACCCTAGGACAGAACTCTGAAGCTTTCTTT
TRBJ1-4 | TRBV15 | once | NA | CATSRAPGGGNEKLFF | TGTGCCACCAGCAGAGCCCCGGGGGGCGGGAATGAAAAACTGTTTTTT
TRBJ2-7 | TRBV6-5 | NA | TRBD1 | CASSTGTGAFEQYF | TGTGCCAGCAGTACCGGGACAGGGGCATTCGAGCAGTACTTC
TRBJ1-4 | TRBV7-9 | once | NA | CASSLMSGDEKLFF | TGTGCCAGCAGCTTAATGTCAGGGGATGAAAAACTGTTTTTT
TRBJ2-5 | TRBV2 | NA | NA | CASSRAASQETQYF | TGTGCCAGCAGTAGGGCAGCTTCTCAAGAGACCCAGTACTTC
TRBJ1-1 | TRBV18 | NA | NA | CASSLIGTDTEAFF | TGTGCCAGCTCCCTCATCGGCACAGACACTGAAGCTTTCTTT
TRBJ2-3 | TRBV5-4 | once | NA | CASSSSRLGGTQYF | TGTGCCAGCAGCTCTTCCCGACTGGGCGGCACGCAGTATTTT
TRBJ2-7 | TRBV9 | NA | NA | CASSADWTVNSYEQYF | TGTGCCAGCAGCGCGGATTGGACCGTGAACTCCTACGAGCAGTACTTC
TRBJ1-2 | TRBV27 | NA | NA | CASSLSGLGNYGYTF | TGTGCCAGCAGTTTATCGGGTTTAGGTAACTATGGCTACACCTTC
TRBJ2-7 | TRBV4-1 | NA | TRBD1 | CASSHKQGDEQYF | TGCGCCAGCAGCCATAAACAGGGGGACGAGCAGTACTTC
TRBJ1-2 | TRBV3-1/TRBV3-2 | NA | NA | CASSQGWRNYGYTF | TGTGCCAGCAGCCAAGGGTGGCGGAACTATGGCTACACCTTC
TRBJ1-6 | TRBV6-5 | NA | NA | CASSYSRGVRNSPLHF | TGTGCCAGCAGTTACTCAAGGGGGGTTCGTAATTCACCCCTCCACTTT
TRBJ1-1 | TRBV2 | NA | NA | CASSPAEAFF | TGTGCCAGCAGCCCAGCTGAAGCTTTCTTT
TRBJ1-2 | TRBV15 | NA | NA | CATSGVRGDINYGYTF | TGTGCCACCAGCGGGGTCAGGGGCGACATTAACTATGGCTACACCTTC
TRBJ1-5 | TRBV7-9 | NA | TRBD1 | CASSLAQGDQPQHF | TGTGCCAGCAGCTTAGCACAGGGGGATCAGCCCCAGCATTTT
TRBJ1-2 | TRBV5-5 | NA | NA | CASSSQALANYGYTF | TGTGCCAGCAGCTCACAGGCGTTAGCTAACTATGGCTACACCTTC
TRBJ1-2 | TRBV5-4 | once | TRBD1 | CASSGSVDRGYGYTF | TGTGCCAGCAGCGGGAGCGTGGACAGGGGATATGGCTACACCTTC
TRBJ2-7 | TRBV6-5 | NA | TRBD2 | CASSFGGGLSYEQYF | TGTGCCAGCAGTTTCGGCGGGGGACTCTCCTACGAGCAGTACTTC
TRBJ1-5 | TRBV28 | NA | NA | CASSFVGRGQPQHF | TGTGCCAGCAGTTTTGTAGGACGGGGTCAGCCCCAGCATTTT
TRBJ2-5 | TRBV7-2 | NA | TRBD2 | CASSTGLAGGTQYF | TGTGCCAGCAGCACGGGACTAGCGGGAGGGACCCAGTACTTC
TRBJ2-3 | TRBV5-1 | once | TRBD1 | CASSVGQGRGDTQYF | TGCGCCAGCAGCGTGGGACAGGGGCGAGGAGATACGCAGTATTTT
TRBJ2-7 | TRBV10-2 | NA | TRBD2 | CASSESGGESYEQYF | TGCGCCAGCAGTGAGAGCGGGGGGGAGTCTTACGAGCAGTACTTC
TRBJ2-3 | TRBV5-4 | NA | TRBD1 | CASSLGDRASTDTQYF | TGTGCCAGCAGCTTGGGGGACAGAGCTAGCACAGATACGCAGTATTTT
TRBJ2-7 | TRBV10-2 | once | NA | CASSESRLVSYEQYF | TGCGCCAGCAGTGAGTCGAGGCTAGTGAGCTACGAGCAGTACTTC
TRBJ1-5 | TRBV7-2 | NA | NA | CASSIRALDQPQHF | TGTGCCAGCAGCATTCGGGCCCTAGATCAGCCCCAGCATTTT
TRBJ1-6 | TRBV15 | NA | NA | CATSRDKGGAGSPLHF | TGTGCCACCAGCAGAGACAAGGGGGGGGCTGGATCACCCCTCCACTTT
TRBJ1-2 | TRBV7-6 | NA | NA | CASSLGGGDGYTF | TGTGCCAGCAGCTTAGGAGGGGGGGATGGCTACACCTTC
TRBJ1-4 | TRBV6-5 | NA | TRBD1 | CASRVYDRGEKLFF | TGTGCCAGCAGAGTCTATGACAGGGGTGAAAAACTGTTTTTT
TRBJ1-6 | TRBV7-8 | NA | NA | CASSPTGGRGNSPLHF | TGTGCCAGCAGCCCGACGGGGGGGCGCGGTAATTCACCCCTCCACTTT
TRBJ2-2 | TRBV24-1 | few | NA | CATSDQGRLNTGELFF | TGTGCCACCAGTGATCAGGGGCGCCTGAACACCGGGGAGCTGTTTTTT
TRBJ1-3 | TRBV28 | NA | NA | CASSLRWRYREVGGNTIYF | TGTGCCAGCAGTTTGAGATGGCGGTACAGGGAGGTTGGTGGAAACACCATATATTTT
TRBJ1-4 | TRBV3-1/TRBV3-2 | NA | NA | CASSQGATTNEKLFF | TGTGCCAGCAGCCAGGGGGCTACAACTAATGAAAAACTGTTTTTT
TRBJ2-2 | TRBV12-5 | NA | TRBD1 | CASGSQGARGTGELFF | TGTGCTAGTGGTTCCCAGGGGGCGCGGGGCACCGGGGAGCTGTTTTTT
TRBJ2-4 | TRBV5-1 | NA | TRBD2 | CASSPGLADGGAKNIQYF | TGCGCCAGCAGCCCTGGACTAGCGGACGGAGGGGCCAAAAACATTCAGTACTTC
TRBJ1-2 | TRBV30 | NA | NA | CAWSHKGKFYGYTF | TGTGCCTGGAGCCATAAGGGTAAATTCTATGGCTACACCTTC
TRBJ1-5 | TRBV2 | few | NA | CASIGRFDQPQHF | TGTGCCAGCATAGGACGTTTTGATCAGCCCCAGCATTTT
TRBJ1-5 | TRBV21-1 | NA | NA | CASTVGQGISNQPQHF | NA
TRBJ1-1 | TRBV4-1 | NA | NA | CASSQSGAAHTEAFF | TGCGCCAGCAGCCAATCGGGGGCGGCACACACTGAAGCTTTCTTT
TRBJ2-2 | TRBV4-1 | NA | NA | CASSQDDLAGTGELFF | TGCGCCAGCAGCCAAGATGACCTTGCGGGGACCGGGGAGCTGTTTTTT
TRBJ2-6 | TRBV6-5 | few | NA | CASSYERTGANVLTF | TGTGCCAGCAGTTATGAGAGGACTGGGGCCAACGTCCTGACTTTC
TRBJ1-6 | TRBV7-2 | NA | NA | CASSLTGPGNSPLHF | TGTGCCAGCAGCTTAACCGGGCCCGGAAACTCACCCCTCCACTTT
TRBJ1-2 | TRBV5-1 | NA | NA | CASSLGDGNYGYTF | TGCGCCAGCAGCTTGGGCGACGGGAACTATGGCTACACCTTC
TRBJ1-1 | TRBV6-2/TRBV6-3 | NA | NA | CASSYAWGGTEAFF | TGTGCCAGCAGTTACGCGTGGGGAGGGACTGAAGCTTTCTTT
TRBJ2-7 | TRBV7-2 | once | NA | CASSPGTPTIRYEQYF | TGTGCCAGCAGCCCCGGGACACCCACCATACGGTACGAGCAGTACTTC